Presented here are 18 T cell receptor beta chains from one specimen sequenced in a study of blood T cell repertoires in COVID-19. Repertoires were generated with immunoSEQ multiplex PCR, while TCRdb's copy carries only in-frame clones and drops some. Here the sample spans around 250,000 clones, approximately 84% being singletons. Sequencing was carried out using peripheral blood. These TCRs come from a woman older than 75 with acute or convalescent COVID-19.

The V call is TRBV5-4, the J call TRBJ2-1; a possible D gene is TRBD2 (5 bases). V was shortened by 0 bases and J by 0 bases, with 10 bases between the two germline ends. The germline gives CDR1 SGHNT, CDR2 YYREEE (reference sequence). The CDR3 extends over 16 amino acids. The DNA for the CDR3 is TGTGCCAGCAGCTTGGTCAGACTAAGCTCCTACAATGAGCAGTTCTTC. It yields the protein CASSLVRLSSYNEQFF. The full variable domain, rest sourced from reference TRBV5-4 and TRBJ2-1, is ETGVTQSPTHLIKTRGQQVTLRCSSQSGHNTVSWYQQALGQGPQFIFQYYREEENGRGNFPPRFSGLQFPNYSSELNVNALELDDSALYLCASSLVRLSSYNEQFFGPGTRLTVL.

The chain recombines TRBV4-1 with TRBJ2-1; 13 positions match TRBD2. CDR3 size: 18 residues. CDR1 and CDR2 from the germline V gene are MGHRA and YSYEKL. V trimming: 4 bases; J trimming: 0 bases; junction bases outside the gene matches: 6. The CDR3 region is CASSLQGTSGTSYNEQFF. The DNA of the CDR3 is TGCGCCAGCAGCCTCCAGGGGACTAGCGGGACCTCCTACAATGAGCAGTTCTTC.

The rearrangement uses TRBV28 and TRBJ1-2; no definite D call. CDR1 and CDR2 (germline): MDHEN, SYDVKM. The CDR3 is 12 residues long. The ends were cut back, 7 bases at V and 8 bases at J, with 14 bases in the middle. The CDR3 DNA reads as TGTGCCAGCAAGACCAACAGTGCGGGCTACACCTTC. This codes for CASKTNSAGYTF.

The V and J genes are TRBV5-1 and TRBJ2-2; D might be TRBD2 (6 bases). Germline values: CDR1 SGHRS, CDR2 YFSETQ. V lost 2 bases, J lost 1 base, and 12 bases lay in between. There are 16 residues in the CDR3. CDR3 in DNA: TGCGCCAGCAGCTTAGGAGGGGCGATGAACACCGGGGAGCTGTTTTTT. Amino acid sequence: CASSLGGAMNTGELFF.

This chain links TRBV3-1 (or the pseudogene TRBV3-2) with TRBJ2-3; 8 bases are a match to TRBD2. V was pared by 2 bases and J by 4 bases, with 8 bases of the junction left unmatched. The CDR3 totals 16 residues. Germline V lookup: CDR1 LGHDT, CDR2 YNNKEL (reference sequence). CDR3: CASSQLTGGPSDTQYF. Written as DNA, the CDR3 is TGTGCCAGCAGCCAACTAACGGGAGGGCCATCAGATACGCAGTATTTT.

This clone has ten or more counts. CDR3 sequence (DNA): TGTGCCAGCTCACCCTCGGGACAGGGCTACGAGCAGTACTTC. Translating gives CASSPSGQGYEQYF. The V call is TRBV18, the J call TRBJ2-7; 9 positions match TRBD1. Germline-derived CDR1 and CDR2 are KGHSH and LQKENI. CDR3 length: 14 amino acids. Unmatched junction bases numbered 3, after V lost 3 bases and J lost 3 bases.

The chain's CDR3 is CASSPRISGSYEQYF. CDR3 DNA: TGTGCCAGCAGCCCTCGTATTAGCGGATCCTACGAGCAGTACTTC. The V gene is TRBV9, the J gene TRBJ2-7, with a weak D call TRBD2 (6 bases). The CDR3 length is 15 residues. Trimming removed 4 bases at V and 1 base at J, with 15 bases between. Germline CDR1 and CDR2: SGDLS and YYNGEE.

The chain joins TRBV3-1 (or the pseudogene TRBV3-2) to TRBJ2-5; D ambiguous. V shed 3 bases and J shed 5 bases, with 4 bases lying between them. The CDR3 has 11 amino acids. From germline, CDR1 is LGHDT and CDR2 YNNKEL (reference sequence). DNA of the CDR3: TGTGCCAGCAGCCACTCGGAGACCCAGTACTTC. Protein product: CASSHSETQYF.

This clone has only one observation. The V and J genes are TRBV5-5 and TRBJ1-2; TRBD1 agrees at 12 bases. The junction had 8 bases not matched to a gene; V was cut back by 4 bases and J by 7 bases. In germline, CDR1 is SGHKS, CDR2 YYEKEE (reference sequence). This CDR3 is 15 amino acids long. In DNA form, the CDR3 reads TGTGCCAGCAGCGGAGAGGGACAGGGGGCGTTTGGCTACACCTTC. This codes for CASSGEGQGAFGYTF. Using reference TRBV5-5 and TRBJ1-2 for the parts outside the CDR3, the full variable domain is DAGVTQSPTHLIKTRGQQVTLRCSPISGHKSVSWYQQVLGQGPQFIFQYYEKEERGRGNFPDRFSARQFPNYSSELNVNALLLGDSALYLCASSGEGQGAFGYTFGSGTRLTVV.

The chain employs TRBV5-1 and TRBJ2-1; no clear D gene. Trimming left V 0 bases short and J 5 bases short, with 21 bases between. The CDR3 is made up of 18 amino acids. CDR1 is SGHRS and CDR2 is YFSETQ in the germline V gene. This CDR3 is CASSLEFAGWASHNEQFF. The CDR3 region has the DNA TGCGCCAGCAGCTTGGAATTCGCAGGATGGGCCAGTCACAATGAGCAGTTCTTC.

The gene calls are TRBV29-1 and TRBJ1-6, with a weak D call TRBD1 (5 bases). The CDR3 spans 15 residues. Germline CDR1 and CDR2: SQVTM and ANQGSEA. Between the trimmed V and J ends, which lost 7 bases and 0 bases, there was a span of 13 bases. Written as DNA, the CDR3 is TGCAGCGCTATGGACACCAACTCCTATAATTCACCCCTCCACTTT. It specifies CSAMDTNSYNSPLHF. The full variable domain, with the rest looked up from reference TRBV29-1 and TRBJ1-6, is SAVISQKPSRDICQRGTSLTIQCQVDSQVTMMFWYRQQPGQSLTLIATANQGSEATYESGFVIDKFPISRPNLTFSTLTVSNMSPEDSSIYLCSAMDTNSYNSPLHFGNGTRLTVT.

This rearrangement joins TRBV6-5 to TRBJ1-2; the match to TRBD1 covers 7 bases. V gave up 6 bases and J gave up 8 bases; unmatched junction bases: 6. Germline CDR1 MNHEY, CDR2 SVGAGI. The CDR3 is 12 residues long. The CDR3 bases are TGTGCCAGCAGACTCCAGGGGGGCGGCTACACCTTC. Its translation is CASRLQGGGYTF.

V gene TRBV7-8 combines with J gene TRBJ1-1; weak D call: TRBD1 (5 bases). Germline V gene data show CDR1 as SGHVS and CDR2 as FQNEAQ. The V gene lost 2 bases and the J gene lost 5 bases, with 12 bases spanning the gap. The CDR3 sequence is 14 residues long. The CDR3 nucleotides are TGTGCCAGCAGCTTATTCAGGGAAGGAACTGAAGCTTTCTTT. Encoded protein: CASSLFREGTEAFF.

J is TRBJ2-4 and V is TRBV6-2 or TRBV6-3; 13 positions match TRBD2. The CDR3 length is 18 residues. Germline V gene sequence: CDR1 MNHEY, CDR2 SVGEGT. V trimming: 6 bases; J trimming: 0 bases; junction bases outside the gene matches: 8. The CDR3 spells CASSPGLAGERAKNIQYF. The CDR3 coding sequence is TGTGCCAGCAGCCCTGGACTAGCGGGAGAGAGAGCCAAAAACATTCAGTACTTC.

Concerning this clone itself: Other DNA variants within this sample encode the same CDR3. The genes are TRBV5-1 and TRBJ1-1, with D perhaps TRBD1 (5 bases). The V end lost 0 bases, the J end lost 2 bases, and 8 bases lay between the germline ends. The V gene's germline CDR1 is SGHRS and CDR2 YFSETQ. This CDR3 is 14 amino acids long. The CDR3 DNA reads TGCGCCAGCAGCTTGGAAGGGGCCAACACTGAAGCTTTCTTT. This sequence encodes CASSLEGANTEAFF.

The chain has TRBV7-9 and TRBJ2-1; 8 bases are shared with TRBD2. This CDR3 has 15 amino acids. Germline CDR1 reads SEHNR; CDR2 reads FQNEAQ (reference sequence). The ends lost 2 bases at V and 8 bases at J; junction bases unmatched: 8. The CDR3 coding sequence is TGTGCCAGCAGCTTAACGGGAGGGCCTGGGTATGAGCAGTTCTTC. Protein product: CASSLTGGPGYEQFF.

The V and J genes are TRBV29-1 and TRBJ1-1; D unresolved. The CDR3 is 12 amino acids. V gave up 6 bases and J gave up 1 base, with 9 bases separating them. CDR1 is SQVTM, CDR2 ANQGSEA, per germline. This chain's CDR3 is CSVWSGNTEAFF. The CDR3 DNA sequence: TGCAGCGTGTGGTCAGGGAACACTGAAGCTTTCTTT.

This clone occurred once. The CDR3 loop reads CASSLAGQYSNQPQHF. DNA of the CDR3: TGTGCCAGCAGCTTAGCGGGACAGTATAGCAATCAGCCCCAGCATTTT. This chain uses TRBV7-8 with TRBJ1-5; 7 bases map to TRBD1. V was pared by 0 bases and J by 0 bases, with 2 bases of the junction left unmatched. This CDR3 has 16 amino acids. Germline CDR1 SGHVS, CDR2 FQNEAQ.